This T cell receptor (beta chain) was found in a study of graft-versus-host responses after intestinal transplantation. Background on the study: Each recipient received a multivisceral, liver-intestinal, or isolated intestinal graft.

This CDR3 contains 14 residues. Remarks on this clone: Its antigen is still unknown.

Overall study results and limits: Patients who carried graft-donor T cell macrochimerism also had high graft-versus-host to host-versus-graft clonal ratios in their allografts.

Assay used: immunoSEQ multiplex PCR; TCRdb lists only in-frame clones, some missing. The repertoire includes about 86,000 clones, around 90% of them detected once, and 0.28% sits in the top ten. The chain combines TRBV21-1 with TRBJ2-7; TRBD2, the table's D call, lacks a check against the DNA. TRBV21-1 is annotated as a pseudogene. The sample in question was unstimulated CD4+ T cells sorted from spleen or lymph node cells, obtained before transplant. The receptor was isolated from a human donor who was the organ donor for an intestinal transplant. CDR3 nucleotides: TGTGCCAGCAGCAAAAGGGGGGGGCTCTACGAGCAGTACTTC. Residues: CASSKRGGLYEQYF.